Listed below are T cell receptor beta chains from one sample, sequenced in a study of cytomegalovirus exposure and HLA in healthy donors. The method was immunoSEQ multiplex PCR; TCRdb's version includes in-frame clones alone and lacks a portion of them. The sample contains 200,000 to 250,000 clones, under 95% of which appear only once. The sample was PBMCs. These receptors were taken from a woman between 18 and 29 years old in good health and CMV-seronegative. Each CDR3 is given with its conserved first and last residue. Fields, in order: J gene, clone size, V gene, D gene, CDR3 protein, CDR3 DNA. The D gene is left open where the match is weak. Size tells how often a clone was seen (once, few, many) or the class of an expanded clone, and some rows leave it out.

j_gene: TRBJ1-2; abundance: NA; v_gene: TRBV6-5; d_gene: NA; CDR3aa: CASSRQGPLFRDTF; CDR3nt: TGTGCCAGCAGCAGGCAGGGGCCCCTTTTCAGGGACACCTTC
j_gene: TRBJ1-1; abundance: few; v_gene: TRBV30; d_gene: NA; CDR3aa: CAWSGGLEAFF; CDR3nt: TGTGCCTGGAGTGGAGGACTTGAAGCTTTCTTT
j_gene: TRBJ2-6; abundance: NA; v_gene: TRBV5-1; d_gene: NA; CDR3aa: CASSHGVAGANVLTF; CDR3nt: TGCGCCAGCAGCCACGGGGTGGCTGGGGCCAACGTCCTGACTTTC
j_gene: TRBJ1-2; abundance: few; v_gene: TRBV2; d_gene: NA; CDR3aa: CASVQGFHGYTF; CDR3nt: TGTGCCAGCGTACAGGGCTTCCATGGCTACACCTTC
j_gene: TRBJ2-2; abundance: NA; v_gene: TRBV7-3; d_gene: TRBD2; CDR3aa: CASSPESSGTGELFF; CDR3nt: TGTGCCAGCAGCCCTGAATCTAGCGGAACCGGGGAGCTGTTTTTT
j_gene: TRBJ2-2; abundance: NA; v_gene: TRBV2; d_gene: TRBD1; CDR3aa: CASDLRQGNTGELFF; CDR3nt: TGTGCCAGCGACCTGCGACAGGGGAACACCGGGGAGCTGTTTTTT
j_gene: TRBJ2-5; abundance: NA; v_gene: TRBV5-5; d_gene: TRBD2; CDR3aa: CASSIIAGKGETQYF; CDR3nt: TGTGCCAGCAGCATAATAGCGGGGAAAGGAGAGACCCAGTACTTC
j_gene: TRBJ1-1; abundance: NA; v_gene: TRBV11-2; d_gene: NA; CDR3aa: CASSLGQTGLIAFF; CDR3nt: TGTGCCAGCAGCCTGGGGCAGACAGGATTAATCGCTTTCTTT
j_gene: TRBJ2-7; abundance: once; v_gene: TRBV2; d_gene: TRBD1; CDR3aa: CASSVQGSSYEQYF; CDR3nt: TGTGCCAGCAGCGTACAGGGGAGCTCCTACGAGCAGTACTTC
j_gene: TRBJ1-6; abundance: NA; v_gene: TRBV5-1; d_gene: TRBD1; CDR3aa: CASSPVGTDNSPLHF; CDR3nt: TGCGCCAGCAGCCCGGTAGGGACAGATAATTCACCCCTCCACTTT
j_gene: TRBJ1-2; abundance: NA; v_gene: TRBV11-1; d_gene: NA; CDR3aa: CASSFLARNYGYTF; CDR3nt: TGTGCCAGCAGCTTCTTGGCCCGCAACTATGGCTACACCTTC
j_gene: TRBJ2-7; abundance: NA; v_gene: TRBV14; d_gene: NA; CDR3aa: CASSPAIRGEQYF; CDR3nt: TGTGCCAGCAGCCCGGCGATCAGGGGCGAGCAGTACTTC
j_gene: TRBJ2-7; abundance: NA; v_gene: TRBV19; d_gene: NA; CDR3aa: CASSRLWGPYEQYF; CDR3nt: TGTGCCAGTAGTCGCCTCTGGGGGCCCTACGAGCAGTACTTC
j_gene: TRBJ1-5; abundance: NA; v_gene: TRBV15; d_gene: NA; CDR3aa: CATSRDGGEYQPQHF; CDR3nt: TGTGCCACCAGCAGAGATGGGGGGGAATATCAGCCCCAGCATTTT
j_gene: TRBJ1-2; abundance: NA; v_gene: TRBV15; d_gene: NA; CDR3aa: CATSAGRPYGYTF; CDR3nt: TGTGCCACCAGCGCTGGGAGACCCTATGGCTACACCTTC
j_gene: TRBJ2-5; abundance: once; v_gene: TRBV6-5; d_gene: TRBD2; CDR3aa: CASRRTSFETQYF; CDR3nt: TGTGCCAGCAGAAGGACTAGCTTCGAGACCCAGTACTTC
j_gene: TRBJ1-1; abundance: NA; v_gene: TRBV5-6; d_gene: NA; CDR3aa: CASSLDTGLNTEAFF; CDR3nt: TGTGCCAGCAGCTTGGATACAGGACTGAACACTGAAGCTTTCTTT
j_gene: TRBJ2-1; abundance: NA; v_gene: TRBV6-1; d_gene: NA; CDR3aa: CASSELAQFF; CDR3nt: TGTGCCAGCAGTGAACTGGCGCAGTTCTTC
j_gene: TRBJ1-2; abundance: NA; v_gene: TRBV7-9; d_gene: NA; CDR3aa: CASSLAYPAGDYGYTF; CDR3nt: TGTGCCAGCAGCTTAGCATATCCTGCCGGAGACTATGGCTACACCTTC
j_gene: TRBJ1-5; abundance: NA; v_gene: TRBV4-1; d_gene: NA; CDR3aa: CASSQESTWQPQHF; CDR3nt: TGCGCCAGCAGCCAAGAGAGTACTTGGCAGCCCCAGCATTTT
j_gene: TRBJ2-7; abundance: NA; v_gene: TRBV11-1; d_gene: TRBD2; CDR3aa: CASSTTLLAGDNEQYF; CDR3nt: TGTGCCAGCAGTACGACGTTACTAGCGGGAGATAACGAGCAGTACTTC
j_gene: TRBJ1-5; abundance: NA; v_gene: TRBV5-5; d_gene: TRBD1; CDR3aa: CASSPGQGVNQPQHF; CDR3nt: TGTGCCAGCAGCCCGGGACAGGGGGTCAATCAGCCCCAGCATTTT
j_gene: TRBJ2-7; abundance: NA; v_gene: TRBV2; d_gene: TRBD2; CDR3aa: CASRASGSPHEQYF; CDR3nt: TGTGCCAGCCGGGCTAGCGGGAGTCCCCACGAGCAGTACTTC
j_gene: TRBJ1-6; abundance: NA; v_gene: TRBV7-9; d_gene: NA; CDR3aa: CASSSSGGREDSPLHF; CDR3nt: TGTGCCAGCAGCTCATCGGGTGGCAGGGAAGATTCACCCCTCCACTTT
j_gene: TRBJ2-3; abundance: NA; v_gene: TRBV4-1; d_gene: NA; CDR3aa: CASSQEGSPTDTQYF; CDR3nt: TGCGCCAGCAGCCAAGAGGGGAGCCCCACAGATACGCAGTATTTT
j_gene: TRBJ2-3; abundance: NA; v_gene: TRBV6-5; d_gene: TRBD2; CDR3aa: CASTKLAGRTDTQYF; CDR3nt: TGTGCCAGCACCAAACTAGCGGGGCGCACAGATACGCAGTATTTT
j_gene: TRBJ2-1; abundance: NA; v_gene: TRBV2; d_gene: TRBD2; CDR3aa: CATDPGLAGASYNEQFF; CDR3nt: TGTGCCACGGACCCGGGACTAGCGGGAGCCTCCTACAATGAGCAGTTCTTC
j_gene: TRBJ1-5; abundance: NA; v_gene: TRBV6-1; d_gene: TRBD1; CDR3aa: CASTWTGREPQHF; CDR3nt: TGTGCCAGCACCTGGACAGGGAGGGAGCCCCAGCATTTT
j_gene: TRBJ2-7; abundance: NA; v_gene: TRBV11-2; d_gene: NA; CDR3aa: CASSLFAGLGDEQYF; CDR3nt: TGTGCCAGCAGCTTATTCGCGGGTCTTGGAGACGAGCAGTACTTC
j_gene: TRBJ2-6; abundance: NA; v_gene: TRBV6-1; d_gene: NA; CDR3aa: CASSEGATGANVLTF; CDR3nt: TGTGCCAGCAGTGAAGGGGCTACTGGGGCCAACGTCCTGACTTTC
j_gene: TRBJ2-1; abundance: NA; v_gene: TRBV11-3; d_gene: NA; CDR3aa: CASSFLAETANEQFF; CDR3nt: TGTGCCAGCAGCTTCTTAGCGGAAACCGCCAATGAGCAGTTCTTC